This TCR beta chain was captured by sequencing in a study of control samples from healthy donors and cancer patients. Sequenced by immunoSEQ multiplex PCR; TCRdb stores in-frame clones only, minus some. The sample has 170,000 or so clones, about 94% seen once; the top ten hold about 8.5%. The sequenced sample was blood. This TCR came from a woman aged 40 to 50 in good health.

The CDR3: CASSVDPGNTIYF. The CDR3 DNA reads as TGTGCCAGCAGCGTAGACCCTGGAAACACCATATATTTT. V is TRBV9 and J is TRBJ1-3; no clear D gene. Germline CDR1 is SGDLS and CDR2 is YYNGEE. V lost 0 bases to trimming and J lost 2 bases, with 3 bases between them. The CDR3 runs 13 residues. Drawing the rest from reference TRBV9 and TRBJ1-3, the complete variable domain is DSGVTQTPKHLITATGQRVTLRCSPRSGDLSVYWYQQSLDQGLQFLIQYYNGEERAKGNILERFSAQQFPDLHSELNLSSLELGDSALYFCASSVDPGNTIYFGEGSWLTVV.